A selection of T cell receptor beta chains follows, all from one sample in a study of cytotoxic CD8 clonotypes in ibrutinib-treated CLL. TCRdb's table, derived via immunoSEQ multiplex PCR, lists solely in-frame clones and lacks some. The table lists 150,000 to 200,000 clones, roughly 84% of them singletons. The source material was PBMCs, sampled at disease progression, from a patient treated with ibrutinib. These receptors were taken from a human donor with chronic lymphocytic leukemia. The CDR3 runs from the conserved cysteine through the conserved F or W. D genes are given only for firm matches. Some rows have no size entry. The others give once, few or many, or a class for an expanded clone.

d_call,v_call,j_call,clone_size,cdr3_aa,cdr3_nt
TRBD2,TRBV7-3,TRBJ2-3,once,CASSLGLAGVAGDTQYF,TGTGCCAGCAGCCTAGGACTAGCGGGAGTCGCCGGGGATACGCAGTATTTT
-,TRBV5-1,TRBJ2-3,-,CASSLQGVSADTQYF,TGCGCCAGCAGCTTACAGGGTGTTAGCGCAGATACGCAGTATTTT
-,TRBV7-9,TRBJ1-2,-,CASSLDRRDNYGYTF,TGTGCCAGCAGCTTAGACAGGAGAGATAACTATGGCTACACCTTC
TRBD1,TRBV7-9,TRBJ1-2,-,CASSLAGGLDYGYTF,TGTGCCAGCAGCTTAGCAGGGGGCTTGGACTATGGCTACACCTTC
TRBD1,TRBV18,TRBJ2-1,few,CASSPEDRASNNEQFF,TGTGCCAGCTCACCAGAAGACAGGGCCAGTAACAATGAGCAGTTCTTC
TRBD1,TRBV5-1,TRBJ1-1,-,CASSLTWTGGTNTEAFF,TGCGCCAGCAGCTTAACTTGGACAGGGGGTACGAACACTGAAGCTTTCTTT
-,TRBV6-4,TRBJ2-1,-,CASSHRVSNSYNEQFF,TGTGCCAGCAGTCACAGGGTAAGCAACTCCTACAATGAGCAGTTCTTC
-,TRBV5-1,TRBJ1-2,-,CASSLASRESYTF,TGCGCCAGCAGCTTGGCCAGTCGGGAGAGCTACACCTTC
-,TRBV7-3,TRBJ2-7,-,CASSFDRDGSYEQYF,TGTGCCAGCAGCTTCGATCGGGACGGGTCGTACGAGCAGTACTTC
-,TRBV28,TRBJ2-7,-,CASSSIVDSRRDYEQYF,TGTGCCAGCAGTTCTATCGTGGACAGTCGACGAGACTACGAGCAGTACTTC
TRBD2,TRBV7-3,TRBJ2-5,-,CASSPGLAGGETQYF,TGTGCCAGCAGCCCTGGGTTAGCGGGAGGAGAGACCCAGTACTTC
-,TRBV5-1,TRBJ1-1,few,CASSLDWRELLGTNTEAFF,TGCGCCAGCAGCTTGGATTGGAGGGAGTTACTGGGAACGAACACTGAAGCTTTCTTT
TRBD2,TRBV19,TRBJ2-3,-,CASSMLAGGITDTQYF,TGTGCCAGTAGTATGCTAGCGGGAGGGATCACAGATACGCAGTATTTT
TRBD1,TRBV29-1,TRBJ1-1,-,CSVTGTGRIAEAFF,TGCAGCGTTACCGGGACAGGGCGTATAGCTGAAGCTTTCTTT
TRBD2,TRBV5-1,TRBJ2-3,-,CASSGERGSTDTQYF,TGCGCCAGCAGCGGAGAGCGGGGAAGCACAGATACGCAGTATTTT
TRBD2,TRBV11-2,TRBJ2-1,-,CASSPSSGKTYNEQFF,TGTGCCAGCAGCCCGTCTAGCGGGAAAACCTACAATGAGCAGTTCTTC
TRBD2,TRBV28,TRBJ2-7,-,CASSLGPLASGRPYEQYF,TGTGCCAGCAGTCTCGGCCCCCTGGCTAGCGGGAGACCCTACGAGCAGTACTTC
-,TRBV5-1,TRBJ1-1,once,CASRSYQGPTEAFF,TGCGCCAGCCGCTCCTACCAAGGGCCCACTGAAGCTTTCTTT
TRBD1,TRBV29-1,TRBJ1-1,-,CSVTGDSNTEAFF,TGCAGCGTTACAGGGGATTCGAACACTGAAGCTTTCTTT
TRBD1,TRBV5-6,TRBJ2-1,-,CASSLTGDYNEQFF,TGTGCCAGCAGCTTGACAGGGGACTACAATGAGCAGTTCTTC
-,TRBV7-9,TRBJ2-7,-,CASSLLSHYEQYF,TGTGCCAGCAGCTTATTGTCACACTACGAGCAGTACTTC
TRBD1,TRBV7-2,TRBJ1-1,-,CASSFSGQSYEAFF,TGTGCCAGCAGCTTTTCGGGACAGAGCTATGAAGCTTTCTTT
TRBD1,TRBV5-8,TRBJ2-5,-,CASSFRPGQLATQYF,TGTGCCAGCAGCTTCCGACCGGGACAGTTAGCGACCCAGTACTTC
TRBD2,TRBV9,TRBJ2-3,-,CASSPTSGISTDTQYF,TGTGCCAGCAGCCCGACTAGCGGGATAAGCACAGATACGCAGTATTTT
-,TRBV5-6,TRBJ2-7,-,CASSLGHLWGEQYF,TGTGCCAGCAGCTTGGGCCACCTGTGGGGGGAGCAGTACTTC
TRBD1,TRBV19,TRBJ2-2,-,CASSTTGIDGELFF,TGTGCCAGTAGTACGACAGGGATAGACGGGGAGCTGTTTTTT
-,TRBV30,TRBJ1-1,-,CAWRARGLTNTEAFF,TGTGCCTGGAGGGCCAGGGGTCTTACCAACACTGAAGCTTTCTTT
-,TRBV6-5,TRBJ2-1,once,CASSRDPAPYNEQFF,TGTGCCAGCAGTAGGGACCCTGCCCCCTACAATGAGCAGTTCTTC
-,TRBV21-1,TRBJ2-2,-,CASSKGSQGSTGELFF,TGTGCCAGCAGCAAAGGGTCACAGGGGTCCACCGGGGAGCTGTTTTTT
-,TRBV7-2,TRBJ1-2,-,CASSGSRRYGYTF,TGTGCCAGCAGCGGCTCCCGTCGCTATGGCTACACCTTC
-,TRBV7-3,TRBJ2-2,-,CASSFAPGTNTGELFF,TGTGCCAGCAGCTTCGCCCCGGGGACCAACACCGGGGAGCTGTTTTTT
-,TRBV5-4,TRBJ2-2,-,CASSPSGRNTGELFF,TGTGCCAGCAGCCCTTCGGGTAGGAACACCGGGGAGCTGTTTTTT
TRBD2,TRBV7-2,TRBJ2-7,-,CASSLGTSVPTYEQYF,TGTGCCAGCAGCTTAGGGACTAGCGTCCCCACCTACGAGCAGTACTTC
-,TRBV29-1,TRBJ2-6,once,CSAASGANVLTF,TGCAGCGCGGCCTCTGGGGCCAACGTCCTGACTTTC
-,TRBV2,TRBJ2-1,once,CASSGNEQFF,TGTGCCAGCAGCGGGAATGAGCAGTTCTTC
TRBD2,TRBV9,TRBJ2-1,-,CASSPPGLVYNEQFF,TGTGCCAGCAGCCCGCCGGGACTAGTATACAATGAGCAGTTCTTC
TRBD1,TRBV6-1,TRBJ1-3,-,CASSVRPPGGTGNTIYF,TGTGCCAGCAGTGTTAGACCCCCAGGGGGCACAGGAAACACCATATATTTT
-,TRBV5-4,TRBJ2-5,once,CASSSAFQETQYF,TGTGCCAGCAGCTCTGCATTCCAAGAGACCCAGTACTTC
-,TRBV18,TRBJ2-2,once,CASGSRLTGELFF,TGTGCCAGCGGATCCAGGCTAACCGGGGAGCTGTTTTTT
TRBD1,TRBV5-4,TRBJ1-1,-,CASSLGQYTEAFF,TGTGCCAGCAGCCTGGGACAGTACACTGAAGCTTTCTTT
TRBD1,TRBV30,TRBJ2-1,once,CAWGARDRGSYNEQFF,TGTGCCTGGGGGGCCCGGGACAGGGGTTCCTACAATGAGCAGTTCTTC
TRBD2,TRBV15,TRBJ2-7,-,CATSRSRTSGTYEQYF,TGTGCCACCAGCAGATCTCGGACTAGCGGAACCTACGAGCAGTACTTC
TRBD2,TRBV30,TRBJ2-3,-,CAWGLAGGTDTQYF,TGTGCCTGGGGACTAGCGGGAGGCACAGATACGCAGTATTTT
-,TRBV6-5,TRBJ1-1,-,CASSYSSGRNTEAFF,TGTGCCAGCAGTTACTCATCAGGGCGCAACACTGAAGCTTTCTTT
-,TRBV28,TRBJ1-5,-,CASSRAGWQPQHF,TGTGCCAGCAGTCGGGCAGGGTGGCAGCCCCAGCATTTT